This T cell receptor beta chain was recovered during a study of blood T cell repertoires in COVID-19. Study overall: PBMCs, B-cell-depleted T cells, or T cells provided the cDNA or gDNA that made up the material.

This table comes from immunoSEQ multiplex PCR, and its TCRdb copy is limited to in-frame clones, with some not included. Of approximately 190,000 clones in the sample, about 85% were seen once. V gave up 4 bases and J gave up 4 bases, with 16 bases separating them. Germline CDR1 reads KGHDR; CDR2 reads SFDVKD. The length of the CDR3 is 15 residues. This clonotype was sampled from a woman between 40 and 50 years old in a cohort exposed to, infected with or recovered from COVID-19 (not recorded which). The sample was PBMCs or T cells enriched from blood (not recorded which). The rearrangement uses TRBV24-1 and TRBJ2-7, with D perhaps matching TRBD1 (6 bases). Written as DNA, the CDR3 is TGTGCCACCAGTGAATACCGGGACATTTTTTACGAGCAGTACTTC. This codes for CATSEYRDIFYEQYF.